The clone carrying this T cell receptor (beta chain) was counted ten times or more. Its antigen is unknown. The sample belongs to a study of T cells in Graves' hyperthyroidism and ophthalmopathy. Study-wide results and caveats: Blood samples included most of the expanded thyroid clonotypes exceeding 0.001.

The PBMCs studied were ones that came from 10 ml fresh peripheral blood. RNA transcripts served as the template for amplifying TCR beta CDR3 regions. Primed by the HTBI set, a first-round RT-PCR was run on the TCR CDR3. TCRdb ran MiXCR on the multiplex PCR reads and lists one entry per CDR3 protein. The sample shows 300,000 to 400,000 distinct CDR3 sequences, about 15% of them seen only once. Material for sequencing was blood. This receptor was obtained from a woman aged 25 to 39 with Graves' ophthalmopathy.

CDR3 in amino acids: CASGLATGGNYGYTF. The DNA for the CDR3 is TGTGCTAGTGGTTTGGCCACAGGGGGCAACTATGGCTACACCTTC. The V gene is TRBV12-5, the J gene TRBJ1-2, with 9 nucleotides matching TRBD1. Trimming cost V 1 base and J 2 bases; bases outside gene matches: 2. The CDR3 totals 15 residues. Per germline, CDR1 LGHNT and CDR2 FRNRAP.